This T cell receptor beta chain was sequenced during a study of lymphopenia after photon versus proton radiotherapy. Study observations and caveats: Only patients who died were analyzed for survival; proton advantage is unproven. Oligoclonal CD8+ Temra expansion after nadir drove photon patients' diversity drop. Under photons, naive T cells and diversity fell while effector/memory populations rose.

TCRdb's copy holds only in-frame clones and misses some; the assay was immunoSEQ multiplex PCR. The sample lists 150,000 to 200,000 clones, less than 90% occurring once. Points on this clone: No antigen is known for it.

Germline CDR1 reads SGHDT; CDR2 reads YYEEEE. Trimming at V came to 3 bases and at J to 5 bases, leaving 10 bases not matched to a gene. The CDR3 is made up of 15 amino acids. The sequence came from a man aged 45-65 years with gastric cancer. The specimen was peripheral blood, collected from a patient treated with photon-based radiotherapy. V and J are TRBV5-6 and TRBJ2-5, with 7 bases that match TRBD2. Here the CDR3 reads CASSYPGGTGETQYF. For the CDR3, the DNA is TGTGCCAGCAGCTACCCGGGGGGAACCGGGGAGACCCAGTACTTC. Full variable domain (missing parts from reference TRBV5-6 and TRBJ2-5): DAGVTQSPTHLIKTRGQQVTLRCSPKSGHDTVSWYQQALGQGPQFIFQYYEEEERQRGNFPDRFSGHQFPNYSSELNVNALLLGDSALYLCASSYPGGTGETQYFGPGTRLLVL.